This TCR beta chain stems from a study of shared clonotypes between healthy human individuals. TCRdb's table, derived via immunoSEQ multiplex PCR, lists solely in-frame clones and lacks some. This table holds millions of clones, roughly 94% found once. V lost 0 bases, J lost 3 bases, and 2 bases stayed unmatched. Germline V gene data show CDR1 as SGHTA and CDR2 as FQGNSA. The CDR3 covers 15 residues. Sequenced sample: naive CD4+ T cells sorted from blood. Subset specified: CD45RA+ positively selected. This receptor was taken from a man aged 18 to 30 in good health. The rearrangement joins TRBV7-2 to TRBJ2-7; 10 bases are shared with TRBD2. This CDR3 is CASSLAGTSDYEQYF. CDR3 bases: TGTGCCAGCAGCTTAGCCGGGACTAGCGACTACGAGCAGTACTTC.